Shown below are 14 T cell receptor beta chains from a single sample sequenced in a study of regulatory T cells in long-lasting Graves disease. Sample time point: newly diagnosed GD, antithyroid drugs for less than 3 months. From RNA extracted from PBMCs, the TCR library was made. Arm-PCR of CDR3 regions with iRepertoire HTBI primers generated TCR beta libraries. TCRdb passed the multiplex PCR reads through MiXCR, listing each CDR3 protein once. The sample records over 400,000 distinct CDR3 sequences, about 14% being singletons. These data are also associated with another study on T cells in Graves' hyperthyroidism and ophthalmopathy.

The specimen comprised peripheral blood mononuclear cells (PBMCs), sampled at new diagnosis, from a patient treated with antithyroid drugs. The source of these receptors is a woman between 45 and 60 years old with Graves disease.

This clonotype was seen repeatedly, ten times or more. CDR3 amino acids: CSVEEWSGLAGGGRADTQYF. CDR3 DNA sequence: TGCAGCGTTGAAGAATGGTCGGGACTAGCGGGAGGAGGGCGCGCAGATACGCAGTATTTT. The chain recombines TRBV29-1 with TRBJ2-3; the match to TRBD2 covers 15 bases. The CDR3 contains 20 residues. CDR1 and CDR2 from the germline V gene are SQVTM and ANQGSEA. V shed 0 bases, J shed 4 bases, and the junction held 14 bases outside the gene matches.

This clonotype showed up just a few times. The chain has TRBV24-1 and TRBJ2-3; 9 bases align to TRBD1. CDR1 and CDR2 from the germline V gene are KGHDR and SFDVKD. The V gene end was trimmed by 0 bases and the J gene end by 1 base; junction bases not matched to a gene: 4. The CDR3 consists of 17 residues. CDR3 residues: CATSDLGDRARTDTQYF. In nucleotides, the CDR3 is TGTGCCACCAGTGATTTGGGGGACAGGGCCCGCACAGATACGCAGTATTTT.

Only one count was recorded for this clonotype. This may stem from a read error, because a much larger clone lies one nucleotide away. The chain carries TRBV3-1 and TRBJ2-1; D may be TRBD1 (5 bases). Germline-derived CDR1 and CDR2 are LGHDT and YNNKEL (reference sequence). The CDR3 extends over 15 amino acids. The chain's CDR3 is CASNQASTQGNEQFF. CDR3 sequence (DNA): TGTGCCAGCAACCAAGCCAGTACCCAGGGTAATGAGCAGTTCTTC.

This clonotype was counted ten times or more. The V and J genes are TRBV28 and TRBJ2-7; 8 nucleotides match TRBD1. The CDR3 runs 15 residues. With 4 bases clipped from V and 2 bases from J, the junction kept 7 bases outside the gene matches. The germline V gene encodes CDR1 MDHEN and CDR2 SYDVKM. The CDR3 here is CASSSPRDRTYEQYF. The DNA for the CDR3 is TGTGCCAGCAGTTCCCCCCGGGACAGGACCTACGAGCAGTACTTC. Together with reference TRBV28 and TRBJ2-7, the CDR3 gives the full variable domain: DVKVTQSSRYLVKRTGEKVFLECVQDMDHENMFWYRQDPGLGLRLIYFSYDVKMKEKGDIPEGYSVSREKKERFSLILESASTNQTSMYLCASSSPRDRTYEQYFGPGTRLTVT.

This sequence joins TRBV2 and TRBJ1-4; 9 bases fit TRBD1. The CDR3 is made up of 14 amino acids. The V and J ends lost 8 bases and 7 bases, in that order; junction bases with no gene match: 8. In germline, CDR1 is SNHLY, CDR2 FYNNEI. The CDR3 spells CASARQGVLEKLFF. CDR3 bases: TGTGCCAGCGCCAGACAGGGGGTTCTTGAAAAACTGTTTTTT.

This clonotype came up a few times. This CDR3 reads CASRPSVREGRINEQFF. Here the CDR3 DNA reads TGTGCCAGCAGACCGTCCGTACGGGAGGGCCGTATCAATGAGCAGTTCTTC. This chain uses TRBV7-9 with TRBJ2-1, with TRBD2 identical over 8 bases. The junction had 16 bases not matched to a gene; V was cut back by 6 bases and J by 6 bases. Per the germline V gene, CDR1 is SEHNR and CDR2 is FQNEAQ (reference sequence). This CDR3 comprises 17 residues.

This clonotype was seen at least ten times. One base away lies a much larger clone, so this may be a sequencing read error. The V gene is TRBV7-8, the J gene TRBJ2-7; 8 bases map to TRBD1. CDR3 size: 14 residues. Germline V gene sequence: CDR1 SGHVS, CDR2 FQNEAQ. V lost 2 bases and J lost 2; bases outside the gene matches: 2. The CDR3 sequence: CASSLCRGPYEQYF. CDR3 nucleotides: TGTGCCAGCAGCTTATGCAGGGGGCCCTACGAGCAGTACTTC.

This clonotype was detected many times. J is TRBJ1-5 and V is TRBV3-1; 7 bases agree with TRBD1. CDR3 length equals 14 residues. V lost 1 base and J lost 6; bases outside the gene matches: 3. Germline CDR1 and CDR2: LGHDT and YNNKEL (reference sequence). DNA for the CDR3: TGTGCCAGCAGCCAAGTTGAGGGGGCTCAGCCCCAGCATTTT. This encodes CASSQVEGAQPQHF.

This clonotype was recorded many times. The chain is built from TRBV13 and TRBJ2-4, with unresolved D. The CDR3 length is 12 residues. V lost 2 bases and J 8 bases, leaving 7 bases between the germline ends. In germline, CDR1 is PRHDT, CDR2 FYEKMQ (reference sequence). In DNA, the CDR3 is TGTGCCAGCAGCTTAAACCCGGACATTCAGTACTTC. Translated: CASSLNPDIQYF.

This chain connects TRBV27 to TRBJ2-7; no clear D gene. Germline V CDR1 and CDR2: MNHEY, SMNVEV (reference sequence). Trimming stripped 6 bases from V and 0 bases from J, with 9 bases between. The CDR3 is 13 amino acids. CDR3 region: CASRLHVSYEQYF. CDR3 coding DNA: TGTGCCAGCAGGCTGCATGTCTCCTACGAGCAGTACTTC.

The chain has TRBV6-1 and TRBJ2-5; D call uncertain. The CDR3 length is 15 residues. The germline V gene encodes CDR1 MNHNS and CDR2 SASEGT. Trimming removed 2 bases at V and 2 bases at J, with 12 bases between. The CDR3: CASSEMTLAQETQYF. In nucleotides, the CDR3 is TGTGCCAGCAGTGAAATGACCTTGGCTCAAGAGACCCAGTACTTC.

This sequence joins TRBV7-9 and TRBJ2-2; D not resolved. The germline V gene encodes CDR1 SEHNR and CDR2 FQNEAQ (reference sequence). CDR3 size: 15 residues. Trimming removed 5 bases at V and 0 bases at J, with 10 bases between. CDR3 region: CASSPIVANTGELFF. CDR3 nucleotides: TGTGCCAGCAGCCCGATCGTCGCGAACACCGGGGAGCTGTTTTTT.

This clonotype was observed many times. The V call is TRBV5-4, the J call TRBJ2-3, with TRBD2 matching 13 bases. V shed 4 bases and J 2 bases; nucleotides not matched to a gene: 4. The CDR3 has 16 amino acids. CDR1 SGHNT and CDR2 YYREEE come from the germline V gene (reference sequence). The CDR3 reads CASSPTSGRATDTQYF. CDR3 DNA sequence: TGTGCCAGCAGCCCAACTAGCGGGAGGGCCACAGATACGCAGTATTTT.

This clonotype was counted many times. The gene calls are TRBV28 and TRBJ1-1; D uncertain. Trimming took off 5 bases at V and 0 bases at J, with 10 bases between the two ends. This CDR3 comprises 14 residues. Per the germline V gene, CDR1 is MDHEN and CDR2 is SYDVKM. The CDR3 here is CASSLPGMNTEAFF. The CDR3 nucleotides are TGTGCCAGCAGTCTACCGGGAATGAACACTGAAGCTTTCTTT.